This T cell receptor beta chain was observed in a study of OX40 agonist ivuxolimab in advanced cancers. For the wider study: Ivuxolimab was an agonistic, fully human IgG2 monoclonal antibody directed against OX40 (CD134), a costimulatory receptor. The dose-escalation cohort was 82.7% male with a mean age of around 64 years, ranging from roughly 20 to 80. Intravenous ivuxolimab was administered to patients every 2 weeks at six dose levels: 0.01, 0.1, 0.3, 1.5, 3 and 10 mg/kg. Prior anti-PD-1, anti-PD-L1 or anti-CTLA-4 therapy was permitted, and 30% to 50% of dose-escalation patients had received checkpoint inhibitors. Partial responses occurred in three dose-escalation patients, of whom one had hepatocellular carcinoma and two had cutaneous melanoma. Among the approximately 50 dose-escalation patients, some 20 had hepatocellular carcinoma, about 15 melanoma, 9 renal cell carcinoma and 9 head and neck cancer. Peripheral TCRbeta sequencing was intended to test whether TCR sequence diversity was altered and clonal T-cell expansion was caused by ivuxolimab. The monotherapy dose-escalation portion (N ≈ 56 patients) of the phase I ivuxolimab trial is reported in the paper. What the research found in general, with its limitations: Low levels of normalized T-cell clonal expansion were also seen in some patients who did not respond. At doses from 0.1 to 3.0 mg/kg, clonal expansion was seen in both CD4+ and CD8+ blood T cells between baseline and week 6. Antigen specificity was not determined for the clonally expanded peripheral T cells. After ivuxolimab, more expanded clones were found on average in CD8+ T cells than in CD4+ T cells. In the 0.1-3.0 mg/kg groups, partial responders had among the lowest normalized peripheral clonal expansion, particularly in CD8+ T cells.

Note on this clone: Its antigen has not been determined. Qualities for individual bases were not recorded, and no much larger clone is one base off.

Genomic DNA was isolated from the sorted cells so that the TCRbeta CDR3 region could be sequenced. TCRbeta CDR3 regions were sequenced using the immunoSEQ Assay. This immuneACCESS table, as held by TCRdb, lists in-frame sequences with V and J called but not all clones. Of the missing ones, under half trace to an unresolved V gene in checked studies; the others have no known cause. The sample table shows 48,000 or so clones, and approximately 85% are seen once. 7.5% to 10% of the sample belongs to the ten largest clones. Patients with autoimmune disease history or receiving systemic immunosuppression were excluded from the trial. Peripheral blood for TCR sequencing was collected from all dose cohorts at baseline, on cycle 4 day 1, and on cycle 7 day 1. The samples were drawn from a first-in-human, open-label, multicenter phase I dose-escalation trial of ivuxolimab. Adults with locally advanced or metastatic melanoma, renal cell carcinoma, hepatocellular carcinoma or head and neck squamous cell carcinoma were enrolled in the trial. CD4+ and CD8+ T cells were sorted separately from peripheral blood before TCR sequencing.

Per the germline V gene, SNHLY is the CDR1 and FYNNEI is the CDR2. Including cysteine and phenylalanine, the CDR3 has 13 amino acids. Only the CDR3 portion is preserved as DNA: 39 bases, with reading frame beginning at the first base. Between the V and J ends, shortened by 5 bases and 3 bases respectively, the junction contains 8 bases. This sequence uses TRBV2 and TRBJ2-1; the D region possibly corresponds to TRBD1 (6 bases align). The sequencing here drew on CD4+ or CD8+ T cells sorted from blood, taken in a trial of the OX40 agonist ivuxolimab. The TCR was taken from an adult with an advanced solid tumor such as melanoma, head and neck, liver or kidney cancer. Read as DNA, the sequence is TGTGCCAGCAGTCAGGACAGCTACAATGAGCAGTTCTTC. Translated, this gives CASSQDSYNEQFF.